This is a list of T cell receptor beta chains from one sample in a study of control samples from healthy donors and cancer patients. Assay: immunoSEQ multiplex PCR; the TCRdb copy retains only in-frame clones and omits some. The sample has approximately 79,000 clones, approximately 91% seen once. The sequenced sample was blood. All receptors come from a man aged 45 to 65 in good health. Both conserved end residues are part of each CDR3.

CASSPTGSGELFF TRBJ2-2 TRBV2
CATSDMGGLGYTF TRBJ1-2 TRBV24-1
CASSLGEVDERISSGNTIYF TRBJ1-3 TRBV5-1
CAWSVDISSDTQYF TRBJ2-3 TRBV30
CASSPERGTGYTF TRBJ1-2 TRBV6-4
CATSDSIYNQPQHF TRBJ1-5 TRBV24-1
CASSSTYPRLAGVEDPPDTQYF TRBJ2-3 TRBV13
CAISSGTSGTPYEQYF TRBJ2-7 TRBV10-3
CASDRLMGSGNTIYF TRBJ1-3 TRBV2
CASSTGNYGYTF TRBJ1-2 TRBV2
CATSDLRDVTF TRBJ1-2 TRBV24-1
CASSIAPGGLPTDTQYF TRBJ2-3 TRBV19
CASSYGTLFNSPLHF TRBJ1-6 TRBV6-5
CASSYSGQEDSPLHF TRBJ1-6 TRBV6-6
CASSGSGLSSYNEQFF TRBJ2-1 TRBV5-4
CASSYQIGHSGNTIYF TRBJ1-3 TRBV6-5
CASSHRGEAPVKTQYF TRBJ2-5 TRBV11-2
CASSQDLMENYEQYF TRBJ2-7 TRBV3-1/TRBV3-2
CAISGVRDSYEQYF TRBJ2-7 TRBV10-3
CASIRQVSTEAFF TRBJ1-1 TRBV2
CATTGTEYNSPLHF TRBJ1-6 TRBV6-5
CASSYLVGKETQYF TRBJ2-5 TRBV6-6
CASSPRDSLNTEAFF TRBJ1-1 TRBV19
CASSQGQFNEQFF TRBJ2-1 TRBV3-1/TRBV3-2
CAWSTAGPTYEQYF TRBJ2-7 TRBV30
CASTVGFNEKLFF TRBJ1-4 TRBV12-3/TRBV12-4
CASSLAGVPNNEQFF TRBJ2-1 TRBV27
CATDSGGELFF TRBJ2-2 TRBV5-6
CASSPRDREGYTF TRBJ1-2 TRBV12-3/TRBV12-4
CASNRQGMNTEAFF TRBJ1-1 TRBV5-1
CASSYSGQGAGNTEAFF TRBJ1-1 TRBV6-2/TRBV6-3
CATSPRKDANEQFF TRBJ2-1 TRBV15
CASTPTLAGGEQETQYF TRBJ2-5 TRBV10-1
CASSAQGSADTQYF TRBJ2-3 TRBV7-3
CASSPRAGTNEKLFF TRBJ1-4 TRBV18
CASSYGTSGDTQYF TRBJ2-3 TRBV3-1/TRBV3-2